These T cell receptor beta chains were read from a single sample in a study of response to subunit inactivated influenza vaccine. A single record per CDR3 protein comes from TCRdb applying MiXCR to the RT-PCR reads. This repertoire shows hundreds of thousands of distinct CDR3 sequences, approximately 14% found once; its top ten account for around a tenth. Source: PBMCs from blood, taken approximately 12 days after vaccination. All receptors come from a man aged 45 to 65 who received an inactivated influenza vaccine. The CDR3 runs from the conserved cysteine through the conserved F or W. The order of the fields is D gene, V gene, clone size, J gene, CDR3 DNA, CDR3 protein. The D gene is left open where the match is weak. Not every row has a clone size; where given, it reads once, few, many or a size class.

-,TRBV9,few,TRBJ2-3,TGTGCCAGCAGCGTAGACGGCGGAGGGGCCACAGATACGCAGTATTTT,CASSVDGGGATDTQYF
TRBD2,TRBV11-2,-,TRBJ2-1,TGTGCCAGCAGCGCAATTCGGACTAGCGGGAGGGCCACACACCAGTTCTTC,CASSAIRTSGRATHQFF
-,TRBV20-1,-,TRBJ2-4,TGCAGTGCCAGAGAGGGGAACAGGAAAAACATTCAGTACTTC,CSAREGNRKNIQYF
TRBD1,TRBV29-1,few,TRBJ1-2,TGCAGCGTTACCCTAAAGGGACAGGGGGCGTATGGCTACACCTTC,CSVTLKGQGAYGYTF
-,TRBV29-1,-,TRBJ2-7,TGCAGCGTTGCGGTTGGGGTATCCTACGAGCAGTACTTC,CSVAVGVSYEQYF
TRBD2,TRBV20-1,few,TRBJ2-5,TGCAGTGCTAGAGATGGGGGGGACTTCGAAGAGACCCAGTACTTC,CSARDGGDFEETQYF
-,TRBV11-2,-,TRBJ2-1,TGTGCCAGCAGCTTCCCTGGACTCCATGAGCAGTTCTTC,CASSFPGLHEQFF
-,TRBV24-1,-,TRBJ2-1,TGTGCCACCAGTGATTTAAGGGGGGCAAACGACAATGAGCAGTTCTTC,CATSDLRGANDNEQFF
-,TRBV12-3/TRBV12-4,-,TRBJ2-6,TGTGCCAGCACTAGGGTCTCTGGGGCCAACGTCCTGACTTTC,CASTRVSGANVLTF
TRBD1,TRBV5-1,-,TRBJ2-3,TGCGCCAGCAGCATTGGGACAGGGAGAGATACGCAGTATTTT,CASSIGTGRDTQYF
TRBD2,TRBV12-3/TRBV12-4,-,TRBJ2-1,TGTGCCAGCAGTTTAGGACTAGCGGGGGGGGAGCAGCAGTTCTTC,CASSLGLAGGEQQFF
TRBD2,TRBV6-2/TRBV6-3,-,TRBJ2-1,TGTGCCAGCAGTTATACCGGGACTACATACAATGAGCAGTTCTTC,CASSYTGTTYNEQFF
-,TRBV23-1,few,TRBJ1-1,TGCGCCAGCAGTCAATCGAATTGGGGGGGGAACACTGAAGCTTTCTTT,CASSQSNWGGNTEAFF
-,TRBV7-3,few,TRBJ2-5,TGTGCCAGCAGCATAACCCGGGGGGAGACCCAGTACTTC,CASSITRGETQYF
TRBD2,TRBV10-3,many,TRBJ2-1,TGTGCCATCGCTCCGGGGACTAGCGGGAGGCGATGGTTCTTC,CAIAPGTSGRRWFF
TRBD1,TRBV29-1,-,TRBJ1-4,TGCAGCGTTTTAAGGACGACAGGGACTAATGAAAAACTGTTTTTT,CSVLRTTGTNEKLFF
-,TRBV9,many,TRBJ2-2,TGTGCCAGCAGCTCCTCTGTTTTAAGTGATAGGACCGGGGAGCTGTTTTTT,CASSSSVLSDRTGELFF
-,TRBV12-3/TRBV12-4,few,TRBJ1-1,TGTGCCAGCAGTTTTTTGGAGGTCACTGAAGCTTTCTTT,CASSFLEVTEAFF
TRBD2,TRBV7-2,-,TRBJ2-5,TGTGCCAGCAGCTTAAGCGGGGGGGCTCGCCAAGAGACCCAGTACTTC,CASSLSGGARQETQYF
-,TRBV5-1,-,TRBJ2-7,TGCGCCAGCAGCCCACTCCCGGGCTACGAGCAGTACTTC,CASSPLPGYEQYF
TRBD2,TRBV20-1,-,TRBJ2-5,TGCAGTGCTAGAGATAACGGGAGGGCCCAAGAGACCCAGTACTTC,CSARDNGRAQETQYF
TRBD1,TRBV6-5,-,TRBJ1-5,TGTGCCAGCAGTTACTCGGGACAGGGTAGCAATCAGCCCCAGCATTTT,CASSYSGQGSNQPQHF
-,TRBV7-9,few,TRBJ1-1,TGTGCCAGCAGTCCTAGGGGGGTCGCAGCTGAAGCTTTCTTT,CASSPRGVAAEAFF
-,TRBV7-9,-,TRBJ2-7,TGTGCCAGCAGCTTAGGTGGCCAGACCCGGGGCGAGCAGTACTTC,CASSLGGQTRGEQYF
TRBD1,TRBV11-2,-,TRBJ2-6,TGTGCCAGCAGCTTAGTGACAGGGGGAAGCTCTGGGGCCAACGTCCTGACTTTC,CASSLVTGGSSGANVLTF
TRBD2,TRBV28,-,TRBJ2-1,TGTGCCAGCAGTTCAACCCACTCTAGCGGGAGGGTATACAATGAGCAGTTCTTC,CASSSTHSSGRVYNEQFF
-,TRBV9,many,TRBJ2-5,TGTGCCAGCAGCGTAGGAGGGGAGTCCGGGAAGACCCAGTACTTC,CASSVGGESGKTQYF
-,TRBV9,-,TRBJ1-2,TGTGCCAGCAGCGAGGATCCCCTAATTGGGGGCTACACCTTC,CASSEDPLIGGYTF
TRBD2,TRBV11-2,-,TRBJ2-1,TGTGCCAGCAGCTCAGGACTAGCGGGGGGGGGAATATACAATGAGCAGTTCTTC,CASSSGLAGGGIYNEQFF
-,TRBV4-3,-,TRBJ2-1,TGCGCCAGCAGCTGGACCTTTTCCTACAATGAGCAGTTCTTC,CASSWTFSYNEQFF
TRBD2,TRBV6-5,many,TRBJ2-5,TGTGCCAGCAGTTACTCACCGGGGCTAGCGGAAGAGACCCAGTACTTC,CASSYSPGLAEETQYF
-,TRBV9,few,TRBJ1-4,TGTGCCAGCAGCGAGGGAGCTAATGATGGAAAACTGTTTTTT,CASSEGANDGKLFF
TRBD2,TRBV5-1,many,TRBJ2-1,TGCGCCAGCAGCTTGGGGGACTACTACAATGAGCAGTTCTTC,CASSLGDYYNEQFF
-,TRBV20-1,-,TRBJ2-1,TGCAGTGCTAGAGGAGTAGCGGGGACAGCCGGTGAGCAGTTCTTC,CSARGVAGTAGEQFF
TRBD2,TRBV5-1,few,TRBJ2-1,TGCGCCAGCAGCTTCGTACTAGCGGGGGGGAACTCCTACAATGAGCAGTTCTTC,CASSFVLAGGNSYNEQFF
TRBD2,TRBV20-1,-,TRBJ2-1,TGCAGTGCTAGGGGTGGGACTAGCGGGAGGGCCGTTGAGCAGTTCTTC,CSARGGTSGRAVEQFF
TRBD1,TRBV12-3/TRBV12-4,-,TRBJ2-7,TGTGCCAGCAGTAAGGCCGGGACAGGGGGCGCGTACGAGCAGTACTTC,CASSKAGTGGAYEQYF
-,TRBV20-1,few,TRBJ1-5,TGCAGTGCAGGTGGGGGAGGTCCTAAGGGCAATCAGCCCCAGCATTTT,CSAGGGGPKGNQPQHF
-,TRBV28,-,TRBJ2-7,TGTGCCAGCAGTTTAAATGAAGTATTATCCTACGAGCAGTACTTC,CASSLNEVLSYEQYF
TRBD2,TRBV5-5,-,TRBJ2-1,TGTGCCAGCAGCTTCTTTGGTCTAGCGGGCTCCTACAATGAGCAGTTCTTC,CASSFFGLAGSYNEQFF
-,TRBV7-9,-,TRBJ2-2,TGTGCCAGCACGGACAGACGCCCGAACACCGGGGAGCTGTTTTTT,CASTDRRPNTGELFF
TRBD1,TRBV5-5,-,TRBJ2-7,TGTGCCAGCAGCTTGGGGGACAGGGGGTCCGAGCAGTACTTC,CASSLGDRGSEQYF